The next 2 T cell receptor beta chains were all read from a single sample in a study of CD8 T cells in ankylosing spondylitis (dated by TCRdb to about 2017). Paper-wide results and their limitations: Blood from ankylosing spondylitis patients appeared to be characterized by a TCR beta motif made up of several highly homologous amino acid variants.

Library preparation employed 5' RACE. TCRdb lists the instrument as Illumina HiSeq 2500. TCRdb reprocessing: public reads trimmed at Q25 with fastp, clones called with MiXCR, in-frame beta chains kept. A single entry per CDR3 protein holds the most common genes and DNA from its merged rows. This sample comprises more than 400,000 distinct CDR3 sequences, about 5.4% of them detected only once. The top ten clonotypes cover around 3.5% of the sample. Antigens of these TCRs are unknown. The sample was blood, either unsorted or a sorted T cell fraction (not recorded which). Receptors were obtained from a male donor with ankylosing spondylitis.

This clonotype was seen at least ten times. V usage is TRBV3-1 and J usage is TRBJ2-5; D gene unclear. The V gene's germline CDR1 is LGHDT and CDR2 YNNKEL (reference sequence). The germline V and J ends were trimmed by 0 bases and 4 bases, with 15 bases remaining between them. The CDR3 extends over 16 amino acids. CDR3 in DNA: TGTGCCAGCAGCCAAGATTTGACTCCCCGCGGAGAGACCCAGTACTTC. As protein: CASSQDLTPRGETQYF.

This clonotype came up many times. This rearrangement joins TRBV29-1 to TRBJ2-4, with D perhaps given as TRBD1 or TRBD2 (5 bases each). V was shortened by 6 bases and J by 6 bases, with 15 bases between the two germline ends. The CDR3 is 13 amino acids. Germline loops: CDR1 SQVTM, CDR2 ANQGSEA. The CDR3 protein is CSVARDEGNIQYF. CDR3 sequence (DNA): TGCAGCGTCGCCCGGGACGAGGGAAACATTCAGTACTTC.